Listed below are T cell receptor beta chains from one sample, sequenced in a study of blood T cell repertoires in COVID-19. The method was immunoSEQ multiplex PCR; TCRdb's version includes in-frame clones alone and lacks a portion of them. The table shows 150,000 or so clones, with more than 80% occurring only once. The sequenced sample consisted of peripheral blood. These TCRs come from a woman aged 55-75 years with COVID-19, enrolled during active disease. The CDR3 runs from the conserved cysteine through the conserved F or W. For some rows the clone size is stated as once, few or many, or as a class when expanded; others skip it.

cdr3_length v_call clone_size cdr3_aa
12 TRBV14 NA CASSPGQGRVYF
14 TRBV3-1/TRBV3-2 NA CASSPGTGTDEQFF
14 TRBV2 NA CASSEAQGVTEAFF
12 TRBV29-1 NA CSVDTGWETQYF
17 TRBV9 NA CASSVAGGRGSHEKLFF
15 TRBV19 NA CASSIRTQRGETQYF
15 TRBV7-2 NA CASSLVPTEGEKLFF
13 TRBV27 NA CASSFYSNQPQHF
18 TRBV19 NA CASSRGASGGYSYNEQFF
11 TRBV29-1 NA CSVRQNYGYTF
16 TRBV5-1 NA CASSLVGTANTGELFF
13 TRBV7-9 once CASSQDSGGELFF
16 TRBV18 NA CASSPRGQVPSYGYTF
15 TRBV4-2 NA CASSQERAGNQPQHF
16 TRBV3-1/TRBV3-2 NA CASSQGAPTVNQPQHF
13 TRBV3-1/TRBV3-2 NA CASSTAAFYGYTF
13 TRBV12-3/TRBV12-4 once CASTSAARGGYTF
15 TRBV5-1 NA CASRSQGSSYNEQFF
18 TRBV9 NA CASSVHPALAGGTGELFF
16 TRBV19 NA CASSTRQPSYNSPLHF
15 TRBV6-1 NA CASSELGTGGTEAFF
14 TRBV5-1 NA CASSLALGRETQYF
17 TRBV2 NA CASSPRQGARVREKLFF
14 TRBV2 NA CASRRGVANTEAFF
15 TRBV9 NA CASSVGTSSTDTQYF